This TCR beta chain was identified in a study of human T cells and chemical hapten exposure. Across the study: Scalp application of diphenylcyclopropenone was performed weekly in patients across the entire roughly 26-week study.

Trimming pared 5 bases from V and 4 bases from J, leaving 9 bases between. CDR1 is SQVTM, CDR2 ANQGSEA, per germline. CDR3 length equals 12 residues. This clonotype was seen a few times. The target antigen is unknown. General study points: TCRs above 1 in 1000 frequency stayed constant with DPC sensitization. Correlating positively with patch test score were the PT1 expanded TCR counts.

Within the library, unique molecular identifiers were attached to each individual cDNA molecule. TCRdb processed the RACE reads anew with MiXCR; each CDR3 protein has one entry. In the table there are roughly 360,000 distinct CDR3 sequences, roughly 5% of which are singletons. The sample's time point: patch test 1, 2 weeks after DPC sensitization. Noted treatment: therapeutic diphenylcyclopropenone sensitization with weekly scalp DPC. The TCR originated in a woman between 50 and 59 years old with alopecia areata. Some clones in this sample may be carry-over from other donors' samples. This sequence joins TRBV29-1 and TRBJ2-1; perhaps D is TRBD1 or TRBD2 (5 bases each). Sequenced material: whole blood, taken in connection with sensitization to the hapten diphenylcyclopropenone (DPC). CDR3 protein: CSVLGVYNEQFF. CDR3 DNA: TGCAGCGTTTTGGGGGTTTACAATGAGCAGTTCTTC.